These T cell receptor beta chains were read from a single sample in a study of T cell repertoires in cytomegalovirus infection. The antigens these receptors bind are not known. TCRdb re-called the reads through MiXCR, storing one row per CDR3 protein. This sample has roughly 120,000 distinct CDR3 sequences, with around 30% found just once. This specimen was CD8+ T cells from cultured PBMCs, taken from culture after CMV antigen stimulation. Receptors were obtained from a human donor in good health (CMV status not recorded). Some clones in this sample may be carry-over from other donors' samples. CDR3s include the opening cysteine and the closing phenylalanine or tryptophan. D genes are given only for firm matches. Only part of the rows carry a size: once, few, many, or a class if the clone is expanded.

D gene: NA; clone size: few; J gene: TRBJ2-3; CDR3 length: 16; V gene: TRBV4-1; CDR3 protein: CASSQQTAGSTDTQYF; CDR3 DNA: TGCGCCAGCAGCCAACAAACGGCCGGGAGCACAGATACGCAGTATTTT
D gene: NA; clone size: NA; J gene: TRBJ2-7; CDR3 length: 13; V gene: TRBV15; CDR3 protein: CATSRDKVYEQYF; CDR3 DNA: TGTGCCACCAGCAGAGATAAAGTTTACGAGCAGTACTTC
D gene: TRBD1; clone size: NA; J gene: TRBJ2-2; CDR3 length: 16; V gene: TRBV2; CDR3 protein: CASSEALTGATGELFF; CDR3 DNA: TGTGCCAGCAGTGAAGCCCTGACAGGGGCAACCGGGGAGCTGTTTTTT
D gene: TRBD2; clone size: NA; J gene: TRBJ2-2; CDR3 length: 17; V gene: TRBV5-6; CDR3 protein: CASSPMGLAGYTGELFF; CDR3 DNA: TGTGCCAGCAGTCCCATGGGGCTAGCGGGGTACACCGGGGAGCTGTTTTTT
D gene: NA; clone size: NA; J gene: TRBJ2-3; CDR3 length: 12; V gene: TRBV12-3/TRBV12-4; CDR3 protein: CASSSGSDTQYF; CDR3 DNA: TGTGCCAGCAGTTCTGGTTCAGATACGCAGTATTTT
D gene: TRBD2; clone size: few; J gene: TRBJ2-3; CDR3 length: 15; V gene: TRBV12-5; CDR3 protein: CASGLLAGGADTQYF; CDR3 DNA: TGTGCTAGTGGTTTGTTGGCGGGGGGCGCAGATACGCAGTATTTT
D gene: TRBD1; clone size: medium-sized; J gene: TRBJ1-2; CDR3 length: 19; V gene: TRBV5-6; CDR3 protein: CASSLNIAGTGTPSYGYTF; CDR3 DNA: TGTGCCAGCAGCTTAAATATCGCCGGGACAGGGACCCCCAGTTATGGCTACACCTTC
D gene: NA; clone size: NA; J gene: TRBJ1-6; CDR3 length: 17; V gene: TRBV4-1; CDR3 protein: CASSQYPTSESGSPLHF; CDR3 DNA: TGCGCCAGCAGCCAATACCCAACATCCGAAAGCGGTTCACCCCTCCACTTT
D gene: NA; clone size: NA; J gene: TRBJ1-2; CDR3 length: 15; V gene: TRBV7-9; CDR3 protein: CASSRTPERQHGYTF; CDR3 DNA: TGTGCCAGCAGCCGGACACCTGAGAGGCAACATGGCTACACCTTC
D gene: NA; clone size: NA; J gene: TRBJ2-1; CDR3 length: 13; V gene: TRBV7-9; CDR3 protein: CASSLSLVGEQFF; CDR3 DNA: TGTGCCAGCAGCCTGTCCCTGGTGGGTGAGCAGTTCTTC
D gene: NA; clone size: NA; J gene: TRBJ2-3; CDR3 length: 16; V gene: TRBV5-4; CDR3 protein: CASSPVASVGTDTQYF; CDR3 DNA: TGTGCCAGCAGCCCTGTGGCCAGCGTGGGCACAGATACGCAGTATTTT
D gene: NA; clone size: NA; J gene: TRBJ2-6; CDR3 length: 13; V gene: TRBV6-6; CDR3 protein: CASSWTGANVLTF; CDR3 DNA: TGTGCCAGCAGTTGGACTGGGGCCAACGTCCTGACTTTC
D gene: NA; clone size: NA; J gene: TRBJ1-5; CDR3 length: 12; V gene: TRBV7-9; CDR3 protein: CASSSLNQPQHF; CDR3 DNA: TGTGCCAGCAGCTCCCTGAATCAGCCCCAGCATTTT
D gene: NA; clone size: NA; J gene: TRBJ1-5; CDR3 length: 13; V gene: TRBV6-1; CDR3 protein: CASRRVPNQPQHF; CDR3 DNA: TGTGCCAGCAGGAGGGTCCCCAATCAGCCCCAGCATTTT
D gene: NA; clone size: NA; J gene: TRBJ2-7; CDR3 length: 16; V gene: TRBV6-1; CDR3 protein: CASSYSETGRPYEQYF; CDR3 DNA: TGTGCCAGCAGTTACTCGGAAACAGGCCGCCCCTACGAGCAGTACTTC
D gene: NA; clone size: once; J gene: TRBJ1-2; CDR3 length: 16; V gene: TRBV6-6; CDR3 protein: CASSYSRVPMGYGYTF; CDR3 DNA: TGTGCCAGCAGTTACTCGCGTGTCCCAATGGGCTATGGCTACACCTTC
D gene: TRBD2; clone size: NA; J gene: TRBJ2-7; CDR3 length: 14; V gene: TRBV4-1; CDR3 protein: CASSPWGGSHEQYF; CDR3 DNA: TGCGCCAGCAGCCCGTGGGGAGGGTCCCACGAGCAGTACTTC
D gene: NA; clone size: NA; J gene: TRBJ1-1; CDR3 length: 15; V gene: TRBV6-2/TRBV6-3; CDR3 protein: CASRANDRGNTEAFF; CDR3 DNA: TGTGCCAGCAGAGCTAACGACCGGGGGAACACTGAAGCTTTCTTT
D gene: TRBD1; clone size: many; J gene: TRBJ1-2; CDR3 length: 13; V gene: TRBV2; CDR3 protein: CASTQGTGYGYTF; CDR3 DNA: TGTGCCAGCACCCAAGGGACAGGCTATGGCTACACCTTC
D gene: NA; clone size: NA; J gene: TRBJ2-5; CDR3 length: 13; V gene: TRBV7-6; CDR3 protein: CASSIRLGETQYF; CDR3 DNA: TGTGCCAGCAGCATTAGGCTAGGGGAGACCCAGTACTTC
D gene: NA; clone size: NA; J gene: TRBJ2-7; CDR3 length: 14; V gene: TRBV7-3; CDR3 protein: CASSFGGGDYEQYF; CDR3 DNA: TGTGCCAGCAGCTTTGGTGGTGGTGACTACGAGCAGTACTTC
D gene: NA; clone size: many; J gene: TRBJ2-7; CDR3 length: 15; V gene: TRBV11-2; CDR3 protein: CASSFAGVRTYEQYF; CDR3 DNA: TGTGCCAGCAGCTTCGCCGGGGTGAGGACCTACGAGCAGTACTTC
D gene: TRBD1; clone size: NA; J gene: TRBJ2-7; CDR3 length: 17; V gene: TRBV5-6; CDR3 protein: CASSSITRGPMSYEQYF; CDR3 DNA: TGTGCCAGCAGCTCCATTACCAGGGGGCCAATGTCCTACGAGCAGTACTTC
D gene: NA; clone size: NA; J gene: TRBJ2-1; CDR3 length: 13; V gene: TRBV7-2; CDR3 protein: CASSLSQNNEQFF; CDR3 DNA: TGTGCCAGCAGCTTATCACAGAACAATGAGCAGTTCTTC
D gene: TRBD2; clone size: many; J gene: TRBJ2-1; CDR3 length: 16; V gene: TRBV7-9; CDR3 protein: CASSLGTSGPYNEQFF; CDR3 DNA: TGTGCCAGCAGCTTAGGGACTAGCGGGCCGTACAATGAGCAGTTCTTC
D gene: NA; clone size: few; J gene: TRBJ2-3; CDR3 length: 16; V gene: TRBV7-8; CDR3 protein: CASSPQPRASTDTQYF; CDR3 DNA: TGTGCCAGCAGCCCACAGCCGCGGGCCAGCACAGATACGCAGTATTTT
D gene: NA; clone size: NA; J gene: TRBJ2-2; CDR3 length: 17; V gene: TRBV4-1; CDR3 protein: CASSQDLGRGGSGELFF; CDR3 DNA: TGCGCCAGCAGCCAAGATCTTGGCAGGGGGGGAAGCGGGGAGCTGTTTTTT
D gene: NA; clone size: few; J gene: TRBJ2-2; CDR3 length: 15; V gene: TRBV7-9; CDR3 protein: CASSLEGFGTGELFF; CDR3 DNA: TGTGCCAGCAGCTTAGAGGGGTTTGGCACCGGGGAGCTGTTTTTT
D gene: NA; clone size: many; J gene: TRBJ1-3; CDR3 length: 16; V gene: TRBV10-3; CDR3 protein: CAISEGRDLPGNTIYF; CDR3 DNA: TGTGCCATCAGTGAGGGCAGGGATCTACCTGGAAACACCATATATTTT
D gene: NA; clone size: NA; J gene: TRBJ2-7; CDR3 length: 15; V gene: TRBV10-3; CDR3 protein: CAISESQQGLVEQYF; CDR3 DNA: TGTGCCATCAGTGAGTCGCAACAGGGATTGGTTGAGCAGTACTTC
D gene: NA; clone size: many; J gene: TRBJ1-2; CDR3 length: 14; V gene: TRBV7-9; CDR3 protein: CASSRQGLFYGYTF; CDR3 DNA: TGTGCCAGCAGCCGACAAGGCCTTTTCTATGGCTACACCTTC
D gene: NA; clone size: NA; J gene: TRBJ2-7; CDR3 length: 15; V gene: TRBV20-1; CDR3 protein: CSATTRGRASYEQYF; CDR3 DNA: TGCAGTGCTACGACCCGCGGGCGCGCCTCCTACGAGCAGTACTTC
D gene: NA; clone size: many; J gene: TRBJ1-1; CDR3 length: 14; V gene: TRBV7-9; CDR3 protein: CASSSPYRRTEAFF; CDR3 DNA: TGTGCCAGCAGCTCGCCATATCGGCGTACTGAAGCTTTCTTT
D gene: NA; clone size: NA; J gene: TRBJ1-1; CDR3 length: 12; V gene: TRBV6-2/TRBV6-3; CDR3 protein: CASSYTGVEAFF; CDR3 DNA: TGTGCCAGCAGTTACACAGGCGTTGAAGCTTTCTTT
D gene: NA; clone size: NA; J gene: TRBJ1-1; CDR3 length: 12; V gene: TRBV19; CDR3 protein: CASSQVNTEAFF; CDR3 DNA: TGTGCCAGCTCCCAGGTTAACACTGAAGCTTTCTTT
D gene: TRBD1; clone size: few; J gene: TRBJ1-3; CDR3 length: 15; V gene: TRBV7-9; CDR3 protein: CASSSDRVAGNTIYF; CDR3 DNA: TGTGCCAGCAGCTCGGACAGGGTGGCGGGAAACACCATATATTTT
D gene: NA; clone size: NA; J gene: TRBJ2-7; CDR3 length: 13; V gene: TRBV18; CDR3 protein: CASSIGSAYEQYF; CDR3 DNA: TGTGCCAGCTCCATAGGTTCAGCGTACGAGCAGTACTTC
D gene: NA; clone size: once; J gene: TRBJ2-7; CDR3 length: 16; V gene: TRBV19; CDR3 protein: CASSTYPGSHTYEQYF; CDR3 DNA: TGTGCCAGTAGTACCTACCCGGGGTCCCACACCTACGAGCAGTACTTC
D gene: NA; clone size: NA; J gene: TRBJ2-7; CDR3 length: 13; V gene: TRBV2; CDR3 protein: CASSEAPTREQYF; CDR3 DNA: TGTGCCAGCAGTGAAGCCCCGACTCGCGAGCAGTACTTC
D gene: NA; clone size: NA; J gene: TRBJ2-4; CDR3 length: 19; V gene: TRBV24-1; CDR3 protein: CATSEDPTRRQLAKNIQYF; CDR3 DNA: TGTGCCACCAGTGAGGACCCAACCCGTCGACAGCTAGCCAAAAACATTCAGTACTTC
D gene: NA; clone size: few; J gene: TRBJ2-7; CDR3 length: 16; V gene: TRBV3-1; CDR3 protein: CASSQDYEGTSYEQYF; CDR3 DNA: TGTGCCAGCAGCCAAGATTACGAGGGGACGTCCTACGAGCAGTACTTC
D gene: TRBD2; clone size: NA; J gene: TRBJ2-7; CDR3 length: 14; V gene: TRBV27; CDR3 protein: CASSFLGGSYEQYF; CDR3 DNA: TGTGCCAGCAGTTTTCTCGGCGGGAGCTACGAGCAGTACTTC
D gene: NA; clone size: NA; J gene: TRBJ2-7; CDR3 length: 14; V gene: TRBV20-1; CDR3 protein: CSASGRLTSYEQYF; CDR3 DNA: TGCAGTGCTAGTGGGCGGCTGACCTCCTACGAGCAGTACTTC
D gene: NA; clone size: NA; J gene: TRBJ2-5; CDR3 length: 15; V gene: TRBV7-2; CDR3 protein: CASSSLGYSQETQYF; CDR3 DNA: TGTGCCAGCAGCTCCCTAGGTTACAGTCAAGAGACCCAGTACTTC
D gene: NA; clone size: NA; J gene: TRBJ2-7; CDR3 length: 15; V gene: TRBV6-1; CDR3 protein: CASRSRQGSTYEQYF; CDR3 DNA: TGTGCCAGCAGATCTCGGCAGGGGTCGACCTACGAGCAGTACTTC
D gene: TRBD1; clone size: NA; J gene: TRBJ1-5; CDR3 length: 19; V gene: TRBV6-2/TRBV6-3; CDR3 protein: CASSYSRTEGAKINQPQHF; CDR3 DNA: TGTGCCAGCAGTTACTCGCGTACCGAGGGGGCCAAAATCAATCAGCCCCAGCATTTT
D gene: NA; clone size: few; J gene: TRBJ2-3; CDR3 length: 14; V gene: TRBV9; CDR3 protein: CASSADGSTDTQYF; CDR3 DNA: TGTGCCAGCAGCGCGGACGGTAGCACAGATACGCAGTATTTT
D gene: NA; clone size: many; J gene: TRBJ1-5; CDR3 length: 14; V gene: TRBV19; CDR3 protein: CASSELWGNQPQHF; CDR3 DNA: TGTGCCAGTAGTGAACTCTGGGGCAATCAGCCCCAGCATTTT
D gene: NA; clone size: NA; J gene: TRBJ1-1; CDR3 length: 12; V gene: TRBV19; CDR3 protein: CASTNIGTEAFF; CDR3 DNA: TGTGCCAGTACCAACATCGGCACTGAAGCTTTCTTT
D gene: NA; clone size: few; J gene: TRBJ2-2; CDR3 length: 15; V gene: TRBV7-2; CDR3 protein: CASTHRLGTTGELFF; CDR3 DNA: TGTGCCAGCACGCATCGGTTGGGGACCACCGGGGAGCTGTTTTTT
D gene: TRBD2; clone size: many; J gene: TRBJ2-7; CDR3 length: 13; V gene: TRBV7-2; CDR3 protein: CASRLAGDFEQYF; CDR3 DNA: TGTGCCAGCAGACTAGCGGGGGATTTTGAGCAGTACTTC
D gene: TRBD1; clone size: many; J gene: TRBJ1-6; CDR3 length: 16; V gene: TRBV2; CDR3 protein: CASSPDRAPWNSPLHF; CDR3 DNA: TGTGCCAGCAGTCCCGACAGGGCCCCTTGGAATTCACCCCTCCACTTT
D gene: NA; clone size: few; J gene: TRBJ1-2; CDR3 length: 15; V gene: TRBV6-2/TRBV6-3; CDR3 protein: CASSAYQSSNYGYTF; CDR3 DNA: TGTGCCAGCAGCGCATACCAAAGCTCTAACTATGGCTACACCTTC